The 14 T cell receptor beta chains below come from one sample, sequenced in a study of Graves' ophthalmopathy and Graves' hyperthyroidism. Amplification targeted the TCR beta CDR3 regions, with RNA transcripts as the source material. Scientists carried out first-round RT-PCR using HTBI primers and then a second-round multiplex PCR. TCRdb itself ran the multiplex PCR reads through MiXCR, one entry per CDR3 protein. The data hold hundreds of thousands of distinct CDR3 sequences, with about 46% observed a single time. Material: peripheral blood. All receptors come from an adult man with Graves' ophthalmopathy.

In regard to this clonotype: A clone one base away is much larger, so this may be a read error. The CDR3 end shows no conserved phenylalanine or tryptophan, and so a read error is likely. V and J are TRBV29-1 and TRBJ1-1; possibly TRBD1 for D (5 bases). V was clipped by 4 bases and J by 11 bases, with 11 bases between them. The CDR3 is made up of 10 amino acids. Germline CDR1 reads SQVTM; CDR2 reads ANQGSEA. Here the CDR3 DNA reads TGCAGCGTTGTGGAGGGGAGCGCTTTCCTT. Its translation: CSVVEGSAFL.

This chain links TRBV6-6 with TRBJ1-2; perhaps TRBD1 as D (6 bases). The CDR3 has 14 residues. The V end lost 0 bases, the J end lost 5 bases, and 10 bases lay between the germline ends. Germline V CDR1 and CDR2: MNHNY, SVGAGI (reference sequence). In DNA, the CDR3 is TGTGCCAGCAGTTACTCCCGGACAGAGTATGGCTACACCTTC. Translating gives CASSYSRTEYGYTF.

The DNA of the CDR3 is TGTGCCAGCAGCCATCGGACAGGACAACAAGAGACCCAGTACTTC. It yields the protein CASSHRTGQQETQYF. The chain couples TRBV14 to TRBJ2-5, with TRBD1 identical over 7 bases. The V gene end was trimmed by 3 bases and the J gene end by 2 bases; junction bases not matched to a gene: 6. CDR3 length: 15 residues. The germline gives CDR1 SGHDN, CDR2 FVKESK.

This chain joins TRBV20-1 and TRBJ1-5; no firm D call. In germline, CDR1 is DFQATT, CDR2 SNEGSKA (reference sequence). This CDR3 has 11 residues. Trimming removed 3 bases at V and 8 bases at J, with 8 bases between. The CDR3 loop reads CSASLLEPQHF. Here the CDR3 DNA reads TGCAGTGCTAGCCTATTGGAGCCCCAGCATTTT.

About this clonotype itself: A junction end diverges from the germline sequence, so it may reflect a read error. This chain joins TRBV10-2 and TRBJ2-7, with TRBD2 identical over 7 bases. Germline CDR1 and CDR2: WSHSY and SAAADI. The CDR3 loop spans 16 amino acids. The chain's CDR3 is CASSDWGGTNTGELYF. DNA of the CDR3: TGCGCCAGCAGTGATTGGGGCGGGACTAACACCGGGGAGCTGTACTTC.

V is TRBV20-1 and J is TRBJ2-5; possibly TRBD1 for D (5 bases). Trimming cost V 0 bases and J 2 bases, with 13 bases left between them. Germline V lookup: CDR1 DFQATT, CDR2 SNEGSKA (reference sequence). The CDR3 has 15 residues. Here the CDR3 reads CSARDLARGQETQYF. As DNA, the CDR3 is TGCAGTGCTAGAGATCTTGCTAGGGGACAAGAGACCCAGTACTTC.

This clonotype was detected many times. The chain uses TRBV24-1 and TRBJ2-5; D may be TRBD1 (6 bases). Germline V gene lookup returns CDR1 KGHDR and CDR2 SFDVKD. The CDR3 is 15 residues long. Trimming took off 4 bases at V and 0 bases at J, with 11 bases between the two ends. The CDR3, as DNA: TGTGCCACCAGTGAGGAAGGACAGCACCAAGAGACCCAGTACTTC. Residues: CATSEEGQHQETQYF.

To note about this clonotype: The germline gene is not matched at one end of the junction; a read error may be the cause. The chain employs TRBV10-3 and TRBJ2-2, with 10 positions matching TRBD2. This CDR3 has 17 amino acids. CDR1 and CDR2 (germline): ENHRY, SYGVKD. Here the CDR3 DNA reads TGTGCCAGCAGTCCCTGGCTAGCGGGAGAGCGCACCGGGGAGCTGTTTTTT. It codes for CASSPWLAGERTGELFF.

In this sample, this clonotype turned up many times. This chain links TRBV29-1 with TRBJ1-1; D perhaps matches TRBD1 (5 bases). V gave up 3 bases and J gave up 8 bases, with 13 bases separating them. The germline V gene has CDR1 SQVTM and CDR2 ANQGSEA. This CDR3 is built from 12 residues. The CDR3 DNA reads TGCAGCGTTGATCCGGGGGGGTCCGAAGCTTTCTTT. Translating it yields CSVDPGGSEAFF.

The J gene is TRBJ1-5, the V gene TRBV10-1; D is possibly TRBD1 (6 bases). This CDR3 is 16 amino acids long. V was cut by 3 bases and J by 6 bases, with 18 bases left in between. Germline assignment: CDR1 WNHNN and CDR2 SYGVQD (reference sequence). The CDR3 DNA sequence: TGCGCCAGCAGTGAAGGAAAGGGGGAGATCGGTCAGCCCCAGCATTTT. It encodes CASSEGKGEIGQPQHF.

The chain joins TRBV20-1 to TRBJ2-7; 7 bases align to TRBD2. The CDR3 covers 11 residues. In germline, CDR1 is DFQATT, CDR2 SNEGSKA (reference sequence). V lost 6 bases to trimming and J lost 9 bases; unmatched junction nucleotides: 8. CDR3 nucleotides: TGCAGTGCCCCGAGCGGGGTCGTGCAGTACTTC. This translates into CSAPSGVVQYF.

The J gene is TRBJ2-6, the V gene TRBV9, with D possibly TRBD1 on 5 matching bases. The V end was cut by 4 bases, the J end by 2 bases, with 10 bases between. This CDR3 region has 15 residues. CDR1 is SGDLS and CDR2 is YYNGEE in the germline V gene. The CDR3 DNA reads as TGTGCCAGCAGCCAAGAAGGGGCTGGGGCCAACGTCCTGACTTTC. It codes for CASSQEGAGANVLTF.

CDR3 sequence reads: CASSLTGSGNTEAFF. The CDR3 DNA is TGTGCCAGCAGCCTGACAGGGTCGGGGAACACTGAAGCTTTCTTT. This chain links TRBV5-5 with TRBJ1-1; 7 nucleotides align to TRBD1. Trimming cost V 4 bases and J 1 base; bases outside gene matches: 7. Germline-derived CDR1 and CDR2 are SGHKS and YYEKEE (reference sequence). The CDR3 has 15 residues.

This clonotype has more than one count but fewer than ten. The V gene is TRBV19, the J gene TRBJ2-7; D perhaps matches TRBD1 (6 bases). V shed 5 bases and J shed 0 bases, with 11 bases lying between them. The CDR3 is made up of 14 amino acids. CDR1 LNHDA and CDR2 SQIVND come from the germline V gene (reference sequence). The CDR3 region has the DNA TGTGCCAGTAGTCTGGACAGATACTCCTACGAGCAGTACTTC. This encodes CASSLDRYSYEQYF.